This T cell receptor beta chain was captured by sequencing in a study of CD8 T cells in ankylosing spondylitis. Libraries of TCR beta came from quantitative 5'-RACE with molecular barcodes. Each CDR3 protein gets one entry after TCRdb re-called the 5' RACE reads with MiXCR. The data show about 130,000 distinct CDR3 sequences, roughly 9% seen once. Ten or more counts support this clonotype. CDR1 is DFQATT, CDR2 SNEGSKA, per germline (reference sequence). The CDR3 contains 12 residues. V lost 7 bases and J lost 1; bases outside the gene matches: 0. The chain combines TRBV20-1 with TRBJ2-2; the match to TRBD2 covers 7 bases. Source material: blood, either unsorted or a sorted T cell fraction (not recorded which). This clonotype was sampled from a male donor with ankylosing spondylitis or in good health (not recorded which). CDR3 sequence reads: CSVAGNTGELFF. CDR3 DNA: TGCAGTGTAGCGGGGAACACCGGGGAGCTGTTTTTT.